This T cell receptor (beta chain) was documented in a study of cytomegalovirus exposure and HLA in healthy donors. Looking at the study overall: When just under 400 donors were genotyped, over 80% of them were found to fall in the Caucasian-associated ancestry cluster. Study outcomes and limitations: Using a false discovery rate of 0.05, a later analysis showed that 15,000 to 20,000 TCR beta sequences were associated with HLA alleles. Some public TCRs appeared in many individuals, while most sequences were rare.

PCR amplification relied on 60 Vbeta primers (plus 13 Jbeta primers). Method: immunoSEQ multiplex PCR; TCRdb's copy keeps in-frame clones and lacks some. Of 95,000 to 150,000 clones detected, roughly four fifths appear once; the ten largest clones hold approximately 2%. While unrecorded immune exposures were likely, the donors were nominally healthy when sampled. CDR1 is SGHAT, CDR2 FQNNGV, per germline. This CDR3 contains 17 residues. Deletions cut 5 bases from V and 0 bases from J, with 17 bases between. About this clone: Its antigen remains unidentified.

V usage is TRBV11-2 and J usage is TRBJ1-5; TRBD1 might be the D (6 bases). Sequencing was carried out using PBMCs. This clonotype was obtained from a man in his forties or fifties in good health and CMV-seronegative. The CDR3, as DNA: TGTGCCAGCAGCCTAAACCGGGACACTTCTAGCAATCAGCCCCAGCATTTT. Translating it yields CASSLNRDTSSNQPQHF.